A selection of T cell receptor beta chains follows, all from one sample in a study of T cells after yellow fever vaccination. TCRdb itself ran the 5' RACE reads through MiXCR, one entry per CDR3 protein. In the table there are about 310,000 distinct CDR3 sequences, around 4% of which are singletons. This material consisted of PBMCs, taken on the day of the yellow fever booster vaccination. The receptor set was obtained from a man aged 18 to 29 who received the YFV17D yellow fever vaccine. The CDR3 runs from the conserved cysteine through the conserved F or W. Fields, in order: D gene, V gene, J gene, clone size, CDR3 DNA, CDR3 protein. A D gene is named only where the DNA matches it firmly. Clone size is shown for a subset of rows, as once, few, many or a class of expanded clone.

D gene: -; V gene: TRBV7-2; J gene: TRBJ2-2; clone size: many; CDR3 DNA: TGTGCCAGCAGCTTAGGAAGAGTACGGGAGCTGTTTTTT; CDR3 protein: CASSLGRVRELFF
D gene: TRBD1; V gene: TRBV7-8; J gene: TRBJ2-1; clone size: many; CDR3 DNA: TGTGCCAGCCGGATGGGACAGGGAGGCAATGAGCAGTTCTTC; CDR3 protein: CASRMGQGGNEQFF
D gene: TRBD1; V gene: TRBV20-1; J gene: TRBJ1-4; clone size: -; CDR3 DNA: TGCAGTGCTAGTGGAGGACAGGTTAATGAAAAACTGTTTTTT; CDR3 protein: CSASGGQVNEKLFF
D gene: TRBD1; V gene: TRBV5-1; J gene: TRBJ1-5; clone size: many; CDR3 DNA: TGCGCCAGCAGCTCGGGACAGGGAGATCAGCCCCAGCATTTT; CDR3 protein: CASSSGQGDQPQHF
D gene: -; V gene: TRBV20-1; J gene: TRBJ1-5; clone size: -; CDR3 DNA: TGCAGTGCGACAGCCACCCTTATGCCCCAGCATTTT; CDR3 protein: CSATATLMPQHF
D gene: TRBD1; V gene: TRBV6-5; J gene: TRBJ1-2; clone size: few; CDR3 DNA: TGTGCCAGCAGTTATTGGACAGGGGGTAACTATGGCTACACCTTC; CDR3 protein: CASSYWTGGNYGYTF
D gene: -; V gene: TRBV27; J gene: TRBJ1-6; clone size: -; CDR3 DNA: TGTGCCAGCAGTTTAGCCGTTTTCTCGTATTCACCCCTCCACTTT; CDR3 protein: CASSLAVFSYSPLHF
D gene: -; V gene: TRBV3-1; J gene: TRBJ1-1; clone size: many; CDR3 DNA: TGTGCCAGCAGCCAACGCCAGAACACTGAAGCTTTCTTT; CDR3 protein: CASSQRQNTEAFF
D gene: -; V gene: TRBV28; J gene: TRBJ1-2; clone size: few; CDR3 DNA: TGTGCCAGCAGTTTAGAGGGGGTTGGTGGCTACACCTTC; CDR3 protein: CASSLEGVGGYTF
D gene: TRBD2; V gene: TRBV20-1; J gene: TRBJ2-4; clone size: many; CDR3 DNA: TGCAGTGCTAAGGGTAGCGGGGACATTCAGTACTTC; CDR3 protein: CSAKGSGDIQYF
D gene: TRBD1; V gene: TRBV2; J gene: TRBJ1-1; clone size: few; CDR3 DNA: TGTGCCAGCAGTGGGGGACAGGGGGCACAATATCTTTCGGAAGCTTTCTTT; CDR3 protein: CASSGGQGAQYLSEAFF
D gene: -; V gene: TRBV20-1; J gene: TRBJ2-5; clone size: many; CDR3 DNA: TGCAGTGGGCCGGACGGGCAAGAGACCCAGTACTTC; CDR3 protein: CSGPDGQETQYF
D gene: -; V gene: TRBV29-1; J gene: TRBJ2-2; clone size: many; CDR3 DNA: TGCAGCGTTGTCATGGGGGGATCGAACACCGGGGAGCTGTTTTTT; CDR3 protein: CSVVMGGSNTGELFF
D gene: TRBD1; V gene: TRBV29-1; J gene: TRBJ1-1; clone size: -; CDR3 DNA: TGCAGCGTAGATACAGGGGGAGCTTTCTTT; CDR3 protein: CSVDTGGAFF
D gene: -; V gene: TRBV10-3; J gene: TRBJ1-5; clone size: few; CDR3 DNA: TGTGCCATCAGTATGGAGAGCAATCAGCCCCAGCATTTT; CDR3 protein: CAISMESNQPQHF
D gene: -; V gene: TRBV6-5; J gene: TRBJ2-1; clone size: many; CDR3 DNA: TGTGCCAGCAGCCTACTAGTTTACAATGAGCAGTTCTTC; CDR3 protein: CASSLLVYNEQFF
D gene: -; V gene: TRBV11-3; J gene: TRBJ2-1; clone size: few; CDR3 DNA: TGTGCCAGCAGCTTGGCGGACGGAGCCTACAATGAGCAGTTCTTC; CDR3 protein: CASSLADGAYNEQFF
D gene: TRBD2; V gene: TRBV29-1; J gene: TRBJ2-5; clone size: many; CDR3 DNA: TGCAGCGTCCAATTCCCTAGCGGGCACTCACGGGAGACCCAGTACTTC; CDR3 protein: CSVQFPSGHSRETQYF
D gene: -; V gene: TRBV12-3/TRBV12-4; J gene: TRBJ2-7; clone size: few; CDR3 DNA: TGTGCCAGCAGTTTTCGAAGGGGCGTGCAAGAGCAGTACTTC; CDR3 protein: CASSFRRGVQEQYF
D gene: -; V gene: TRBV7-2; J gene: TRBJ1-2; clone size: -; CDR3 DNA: TGTGCCAGCAGCTTAGGTTTTGGCTATGGCTACACCTTC; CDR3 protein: CASSLGFGYGYTF
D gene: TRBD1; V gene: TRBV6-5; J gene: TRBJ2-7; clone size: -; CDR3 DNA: TGTGCCAGCAGTTACTGGACAGGAAGCTCCTACGAGCAGTACTTC; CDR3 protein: CASSYWTGSSYEQYF
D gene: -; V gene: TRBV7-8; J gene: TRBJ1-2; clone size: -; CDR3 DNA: TGTGCCAGCAGCTTAAGGGATCCACTTAACTATGGCTACACCTTC; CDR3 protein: CASSLRDPLNYGYTF
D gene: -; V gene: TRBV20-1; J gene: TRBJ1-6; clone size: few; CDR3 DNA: TGCAGTGCTAGTATGGCAGTTAGCTCCTATAATTCACCCCTCCACTTT; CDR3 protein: CSASMAVSSYNSPLHF
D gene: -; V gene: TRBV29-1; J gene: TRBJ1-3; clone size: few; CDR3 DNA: TGCAGCGTAGGGTTCTCTGGAAACACCATATATTTT; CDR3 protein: CSVGFSGNTIYF
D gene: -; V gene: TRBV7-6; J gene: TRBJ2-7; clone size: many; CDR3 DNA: TGTGCCAGCAGCTTAGGTCCGGACGGAGCGTGTCAGTACTTC; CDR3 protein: CASSLGPDGACQYF
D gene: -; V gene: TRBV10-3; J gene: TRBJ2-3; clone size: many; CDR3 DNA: TGTGCCATCAGTGATTTCGGGGGCCCTCCCCGGGATACGCAGTATTTT; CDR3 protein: CAISDFGGPPRDTQYF
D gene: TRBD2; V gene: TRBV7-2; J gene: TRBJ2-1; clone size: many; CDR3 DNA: TGTGCCAGCAGCTTGCACAACGTAGCGGGGCGCTCCTACAATGAGCAGTTCTTC; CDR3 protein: CASSLHNVAGRSYNEQFF
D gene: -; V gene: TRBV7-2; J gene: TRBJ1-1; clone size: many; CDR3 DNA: TGTGCCAGCAGCTTAGGGGCCCCGTCCCGCACTGAAGCTTTCTTT; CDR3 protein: CASSLGAPSRTEAFF
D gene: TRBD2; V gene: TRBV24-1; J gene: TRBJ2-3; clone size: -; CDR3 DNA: TGTGCCACCAGTGGAGCGGGGGCTACGCAGTATTTT; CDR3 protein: CATSGAGATQYF
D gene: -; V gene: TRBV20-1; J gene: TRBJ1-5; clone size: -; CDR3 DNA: TGCAGTGCTGGGGCGGGGATCAATCAGCCCCAGCATTTT; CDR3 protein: CSAGAGINQPQHF
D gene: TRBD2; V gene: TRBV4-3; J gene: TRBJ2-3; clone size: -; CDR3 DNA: TGCGCCAGCAGCCACGGGACTAGCGGGGCCTCAACTAGCACAGATACGCAGTATTTT; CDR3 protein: CASSHGTSGASTSTDTQYF
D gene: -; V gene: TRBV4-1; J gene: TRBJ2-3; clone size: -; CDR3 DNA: TGCGCCAGCAGCCAGGGACATTCGGCTAGCACAGATACGCAGTATTTT; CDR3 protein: CASSQGHSASTDTQYF
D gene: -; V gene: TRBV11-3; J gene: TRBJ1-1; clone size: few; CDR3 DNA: TGTGCCAGCAGCTTTTCAGGGAATTTAGCCGAAATGAACACTGAAGCTTTCTTT; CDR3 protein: CASSFSGNLAEMNTEAFF
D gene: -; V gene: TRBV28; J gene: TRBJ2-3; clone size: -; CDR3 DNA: TGTGCCAGCACCCCGCCAGGGGCACTCTCCACAGATACGCAGTATTTT; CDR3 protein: CASTPPGALSTDTQYF
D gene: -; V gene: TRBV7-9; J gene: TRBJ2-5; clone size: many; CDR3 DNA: TGTGCCAGCAGCCCGCTCCCAAGGGAGACCCAGTACTTC; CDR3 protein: CASSPLPRETQYF
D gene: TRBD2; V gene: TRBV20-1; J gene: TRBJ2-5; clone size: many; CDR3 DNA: TGCAGTGCTCGTAGCGGGGGGCCCAAAGAGACCCAGTACTTC; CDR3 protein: CSARSGGPKETQYF
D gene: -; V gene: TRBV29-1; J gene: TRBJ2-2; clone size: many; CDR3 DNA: TGCAGCTTGATTACAAACACCGGGGAGCTGTTTTTT; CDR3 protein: CSLITNTGELFF
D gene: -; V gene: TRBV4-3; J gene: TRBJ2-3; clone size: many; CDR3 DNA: TGCGCCAGCAGCCAAGAACCGTTCACAGATACGCAGTATTTT; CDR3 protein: CASSQEPFTDTQYF
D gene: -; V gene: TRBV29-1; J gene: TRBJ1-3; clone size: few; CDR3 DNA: TGCAGCGTTCGGGCTGTAAATGGAAACACCATATATTTT; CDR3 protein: CSVRAVNGNTIYF
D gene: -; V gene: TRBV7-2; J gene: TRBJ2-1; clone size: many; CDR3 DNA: TGTGCCAGCAGCTTAACCCCCTCGGGTGAGCAGTTCTTC; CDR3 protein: CASSLTPSGEQFF